This T cell receptor beta chain was profiled in a study of metastatic and nonmetastatic thyroid tumors. Study findings and constraints: Reportedly, malignant thyroid tumors had significantly higher TCR beta diversity than benign nodules, in blood and tumor.

All patients were untreated before thyroid surgery. Germline loops: CDR1 MNHEY, CDR2 SVGEGT. There are 15 residues in the CDR3. Trimming removed 6 bases from V and 8 bases from J, with 22 bases in between. Turning to this clone: Its specificity is not known.

In the original analysis: The study's classifier, a distant-metastasis tool for papillary thyroid cancer, was built using CDR3 differences across clinicopathological groups. TCRdb re-analyzed the PCR reads using MiXCR. TCRdb, not the authors, supplied the V and J calls. The data contain about 39,000 clones, about 19% of them singletons. J is TRBJ1-2 and V is TRBV6-2 or TRBV6-3; D perhaps matches TRBD1 (5 bases). The sequencing sample was made of tumor tissue. This receptor was identified in a female donor with papillary thyroid cancer or a benign thyroid nodule (not recorded which). Some clones in this sample may be carry-over from other donors' samples. The CDR3 DNA is TGTGCCAGCAGACCGAAGGCCGCTTGGGGGGAAGGCTACACCTTC. Translated: CASRPKAAWGEGYTF.